This T cell receptor (beta chain) appears in the sequencing data of a study of identical twins. General study results and limits: Out-of-frame TCR alpha sharing in monozygotic twins exceeded recombination model predictions. Carriage of fewer insertions was seen in abundant cord blood beta clonotypes, whereas memory repertoires showed none.

A single record per CDR3 protein comes from TCRdb applying MiXCR to the 5' RACE reads. The sample lists about 160,000 distinct CDR3 sequences, around 3.6% occurring once. Only healthy Caucasians were included as donors. On this clonotype: Its antigen is not known. A much larger clonotype is one base distant, so this may be a read error.

The CDR3 totals 13 residues. The clonotype comes from a young man in good health. The chain recombines TRBV12-3 or TRBV12-4 with TRBJ2-7, with D possibly matching TRBD1 (5 bases). The source material was memory T cells sorted from blood. CDR3 in amino acids: CASSWQGGSEQCV. DNA of the CDR3: TGTGCCAGCAGTTGGCAGGGCGGAAGCGAGCAGTGCGTC.